This is a list of T cell receptor beta chains from one sample in a study of blood T cell repertoires in COVID-19. Libraries were prepared by immunoSEQ multiplex PCR; TCRdb keeps only in-frame clonotypes and omits some of them. The table shows 150,000 or so clones, with about 89% occurring only once. The sample taken for sequencing was peripheral blood. The source is a man aged 50 to 59 with acute or convalescent COVID-19. Each CDR3 is given without its conserved first and last residue. The order of the fields is V gene, D gene, J gene, CDR3 length, CDR3 protein. The D gene is left open where the match is weak.

V gene: TRBV7-9
D gene: -
J gene: TRBJ2-1
CDR3 length: 10
CDR3 protein: ASSQKSNEQF

V gene: TRBV10-3
D gene: TRBD1
J gene: TRBJ2-5
CDR3 length: 12
CDR3 protein: AISGTGHQETQY

V gene: TRBV5-3
D gene: TRBD1
J gene: TRBJ1-5
CDR3 length: 15
CDR3 protein: ARSLEKGQGANQPQH

V gene: TRBV7-3
D gene: TRBD2
J gene: TRBJ2-2
CDR3 length: 12
CDR3 protein: ASSPGLATGELF

V gene: TRBV11-2
D gene: TRBD1
J gene: TRBJ1-5
CDR3 length: 12
CDR3 protein: ASSSGQGGQPQH

V gene: TRBV30
D gene: -
J gene: TRBJ1-6
CDR3 length: 14
CDR3 protein: AWSLGGSSYNSPLH

V gene: TRBV18
D gene: -
J gene: TRBJ2-1
CDR3 length: 14
CDR3 protein: ASSPPAPGSYNEQF

V gene: TRBV30
D gene: -
J gene: TRBJ1-2
CDR3 length: 10
CDR3 protein: AWTVGGYGYT

V gene: TRBV15
D gene: -
J gene: TRBJ1-3
CDR3 length: 11
CDR3 protein: ATSTGDRNTIY

V gene: TRBV9
D gene: -
J gene: TRBJ2-1
CDR3 length: 15
CDR3 protein: ASSHKRDSRSYNEQF

V gene: TRBV19
D gene: TRBD1
J gene: TRBJ1-6
CDR3 length: 12
CDR3 protein: ASTGQGGGSPLH

V gene: TRBV10-3
D gene: -
J gene: TRBJ2-5
CDR3 length: 12
CDR3 protein: AMSSSDDKETQY

V gene: TRBV7-4
D gene: TRBD2
J gene: TRBJ2-1
CDR3 length: 14
CDR3 protein: ASSCTGTSAYNEQF

V gene: TRBV28
D gene: -
J gene: TRBJ2-7
CDR3 length: 9
CDR3 protein: ASSSYYEQY

V gene: TRBV20-1
D gene: -
J gene: TRBJ1-5
CDR3 length: 13
CDR3 protein: SASVATVSNQPQH

V gene: TRBV19
D gene: -
J gene: TRBJ1-5
CDR3 length: 13
CDR3 protein: ASSTSRSKNQPQH

V gene: TRBV9
D gene: -
J gene: TRBJ1-2
CDR3 length: 14
CDR3 protein: ASSPSKGSENYGYT

V gene: TRBV19
D gene: -
J gene: TRBJ2-7
CDR3 length: 12
CDR3 protein: ASSPTAGIYEQY

V gene: TRBV18
D gene: TRBD1
J gene: TRBJ1-6
CDR3 length: 16
CDR3 protein: ASSPYWGTGGSNSPLH